This TCR beta chain was sequenced during a study of T cell responses to AZD1222 COVID-19 vaccine. On this clone itself: Its target is not known.

The table came from immunoSEQ multiplex PCR; TCRdb's copy has only in-frame clones and leaves some out. The top ten clones hold about 1.9% of a sample with 150,000 or so clones, under 95% of them seen once. Study-wide points: Donors in the cohort were predominantly white British and more often female, and clonal diversity was possibly underestimated. Across the whole spike, CD4 TCRs peaked at regions 160-218 and 743-854. Spike-specific TCR breadth and depth were elevated following two AZD1222 doses.

This CDR3 comprises 15 residues. CDR1 and CDR2 (germline): SGHTA, FQGTGA. Trimming shortened V by 6 bases and J by 2 bases, and 14 bases separated the two germline ends. The source material was peripheral blood, sampled on day 0 of AZD1222 vaccination. This clonotype originated in an adult in good health. The chain uses TRBV7-3 and TRBJ2-1, with D perhaps given as TRBD1 or TRBD2 (5 bases each). CDR3 in DNA: TGTGCCAGCAGTTTGGGAGCAGGGACCTACAATGAGCAGTTCTTC. This codes for CASSLGAGTYNEQFF. Using reference TRBV7-3 and TRBJ2-1 for the parts outside the CDR3, the full variable domain is GAGVSQTPSNKVTEKGKYVELRCDPISGHTALYWYRQSLGQGPEFLIYFQGTGAADDSGLPNDRFFAVRPEGSVSTLKIQRTERGDSAVYLCASSLGAGTYNEQFFGPGTRLTVL.